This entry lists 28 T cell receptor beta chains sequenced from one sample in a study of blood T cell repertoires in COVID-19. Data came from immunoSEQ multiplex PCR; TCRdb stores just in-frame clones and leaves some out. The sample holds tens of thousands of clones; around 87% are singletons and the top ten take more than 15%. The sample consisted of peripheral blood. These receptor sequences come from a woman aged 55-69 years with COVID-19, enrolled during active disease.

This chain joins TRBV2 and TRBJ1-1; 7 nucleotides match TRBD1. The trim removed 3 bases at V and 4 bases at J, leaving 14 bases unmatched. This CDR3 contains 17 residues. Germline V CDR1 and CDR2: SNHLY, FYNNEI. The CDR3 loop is CASSELGGQGGSTEAFF. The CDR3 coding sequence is TGTGCCAGCAGTGAGCTGGGTGGACAAGGGGGCTCCACTGAAGCTTTCTTT.

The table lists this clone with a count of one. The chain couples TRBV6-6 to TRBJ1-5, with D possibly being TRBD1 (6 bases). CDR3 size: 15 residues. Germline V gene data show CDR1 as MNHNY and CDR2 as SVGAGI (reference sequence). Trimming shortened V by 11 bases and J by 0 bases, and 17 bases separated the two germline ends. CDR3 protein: CASRGAGHSNQPQHF. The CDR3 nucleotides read TGTGCCTCTCGGGGGGCAGGACATAGCAATCAGCCCCAGCATTTT.

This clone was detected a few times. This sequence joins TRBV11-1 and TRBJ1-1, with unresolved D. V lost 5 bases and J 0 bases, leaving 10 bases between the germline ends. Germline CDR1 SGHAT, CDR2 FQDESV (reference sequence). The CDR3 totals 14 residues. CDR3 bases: TGTGCCAGCAGCCCGGGAGGGATGAACACTGAAGCTTTCTTT. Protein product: CASSPGGMNTEAFF.

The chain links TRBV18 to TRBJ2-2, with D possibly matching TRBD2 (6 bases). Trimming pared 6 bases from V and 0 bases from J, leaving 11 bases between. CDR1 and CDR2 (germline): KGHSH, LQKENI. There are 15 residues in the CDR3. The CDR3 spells CASSEGGANTGELFF. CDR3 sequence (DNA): TGTGCCAGCTCCGAGGGAGGAGCGAACACCGGGGAGCTGTTTTTT.

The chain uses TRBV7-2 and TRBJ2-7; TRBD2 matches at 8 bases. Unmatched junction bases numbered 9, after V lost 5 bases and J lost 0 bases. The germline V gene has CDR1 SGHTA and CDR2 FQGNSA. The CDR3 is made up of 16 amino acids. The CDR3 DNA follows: TGTGCCAGCAGCCCCATCCTAGCGGGCTTCTCCTACGAGCAGTACTTC. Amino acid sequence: CASSPILAGFSYEQYF.

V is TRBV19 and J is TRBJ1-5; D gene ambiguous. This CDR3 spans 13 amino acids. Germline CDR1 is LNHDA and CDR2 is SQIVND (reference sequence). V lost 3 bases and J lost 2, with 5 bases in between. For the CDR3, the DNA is TGTGCCAGTAGTATGGCAGGCAATCAGCCCCAGCATTTT. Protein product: CASSMAGNQPQHF.

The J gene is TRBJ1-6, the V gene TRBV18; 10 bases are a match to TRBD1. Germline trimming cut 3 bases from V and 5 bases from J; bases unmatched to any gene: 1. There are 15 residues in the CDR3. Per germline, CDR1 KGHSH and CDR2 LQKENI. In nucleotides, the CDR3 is TGTGCCAGCTCACCCGGGACAGGGGATAATTCACCCCTCCACTTT. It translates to CASSPGTGDNSPLHF.

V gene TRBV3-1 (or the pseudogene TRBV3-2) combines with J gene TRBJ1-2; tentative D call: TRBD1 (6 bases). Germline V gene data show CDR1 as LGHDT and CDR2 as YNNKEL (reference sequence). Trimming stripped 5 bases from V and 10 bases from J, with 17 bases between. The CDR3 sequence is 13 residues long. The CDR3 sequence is CASSAGTPPDYTF. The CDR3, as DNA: TGTGCCAGCAGCGCTGGGACACCTCCTGACTACACCTTC.

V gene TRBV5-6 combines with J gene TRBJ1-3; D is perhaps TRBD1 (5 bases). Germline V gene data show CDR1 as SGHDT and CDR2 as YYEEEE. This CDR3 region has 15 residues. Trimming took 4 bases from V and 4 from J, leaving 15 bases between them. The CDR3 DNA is TGTGCCAGCAGCCCCCGGACCTCAGGGGGAAACACCATATATTTT. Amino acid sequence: CASSPRTSGGNTIYF. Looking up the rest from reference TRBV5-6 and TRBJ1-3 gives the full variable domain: DAGVTQSPTHLIKTRGQQVTLRCSPKSGHDTVSWYQQALGQGPQFIFQYYEEEERQRGNFPDRFSGHQFPNYSSELNVNALLLGDSALYLCASSPRTSGGNTIYFGEGSWLTVV.

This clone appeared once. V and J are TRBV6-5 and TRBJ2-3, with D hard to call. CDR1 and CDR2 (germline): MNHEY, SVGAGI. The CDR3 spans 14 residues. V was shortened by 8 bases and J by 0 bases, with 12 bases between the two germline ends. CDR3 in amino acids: CASLVAASTDTQYF. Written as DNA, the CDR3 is TGTGCCAGCTTGGTAGCAGCTAGCACAGATACGCAGTATTTT.

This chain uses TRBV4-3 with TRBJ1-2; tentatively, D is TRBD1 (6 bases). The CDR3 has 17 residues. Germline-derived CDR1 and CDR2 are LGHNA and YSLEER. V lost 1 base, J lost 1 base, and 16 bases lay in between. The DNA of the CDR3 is TGCGCCAGCAGCCAAGGAAGGGCAGGGGCGGGTAACTATGGCTACACCTTC. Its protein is CASSQGRAGAGNYGYTF.

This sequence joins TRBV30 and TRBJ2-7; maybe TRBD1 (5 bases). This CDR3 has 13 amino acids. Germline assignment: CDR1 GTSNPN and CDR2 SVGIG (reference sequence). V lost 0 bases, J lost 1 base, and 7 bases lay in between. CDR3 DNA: TGTGCCTGGAGTGTAGGGGTTTCCTACGAGCAGTACTTC. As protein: CAWSVGVSYEQYF. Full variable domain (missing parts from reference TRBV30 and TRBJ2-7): SQTIHQWPATLVQPVGSPLSLECTVEGTSNPNLYWYRQAAGRGLQLLFYSVGIGQISSEVPQNLSASRPQDRQFILSSKKLLLSDSGFYLCAWSVGVSYEQYFGPGTRLTVT.

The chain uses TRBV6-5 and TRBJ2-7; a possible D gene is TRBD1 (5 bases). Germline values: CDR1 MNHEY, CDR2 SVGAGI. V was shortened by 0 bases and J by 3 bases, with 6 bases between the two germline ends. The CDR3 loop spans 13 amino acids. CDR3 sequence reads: CASSYSRDYEQYF. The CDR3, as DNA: TGTGCCAGCAGTTACTCCAGGGACTACGAGCAGTACTTC.

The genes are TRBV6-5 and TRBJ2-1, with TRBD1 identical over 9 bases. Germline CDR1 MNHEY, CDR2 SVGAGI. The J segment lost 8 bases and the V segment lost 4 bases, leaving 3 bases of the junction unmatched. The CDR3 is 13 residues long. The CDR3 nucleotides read TGTGCCAGCAGTTCGGGACAGGGCCATGAGCAGTTCTTC. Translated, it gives CASSSGQGHEQFF.

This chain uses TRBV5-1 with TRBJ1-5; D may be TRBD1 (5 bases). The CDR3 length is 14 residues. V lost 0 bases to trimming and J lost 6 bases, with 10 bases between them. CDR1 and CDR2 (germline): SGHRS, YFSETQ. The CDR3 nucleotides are TGCGCCAGCAGCTTGGAGGCAGGGCTTCAGCCCCAGCATTTT. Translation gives CASSLEAGLQPQHF.

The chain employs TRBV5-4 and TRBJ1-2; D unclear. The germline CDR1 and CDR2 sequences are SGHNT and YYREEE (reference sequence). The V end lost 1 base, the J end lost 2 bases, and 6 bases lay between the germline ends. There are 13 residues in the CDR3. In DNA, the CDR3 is TGTGCCAGCAGCTTGCGAGGGAACTATGGCTACACCTTC. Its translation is CASSLRGNYGYTF.

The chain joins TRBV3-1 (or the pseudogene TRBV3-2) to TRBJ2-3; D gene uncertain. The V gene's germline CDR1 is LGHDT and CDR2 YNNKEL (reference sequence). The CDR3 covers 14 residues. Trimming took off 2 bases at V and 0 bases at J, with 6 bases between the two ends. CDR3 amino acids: CASSQMTSTDTQYF. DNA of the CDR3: TGTGCCAGCAGCCAAATGACTAGCACAGATACGCAGTATTTT.

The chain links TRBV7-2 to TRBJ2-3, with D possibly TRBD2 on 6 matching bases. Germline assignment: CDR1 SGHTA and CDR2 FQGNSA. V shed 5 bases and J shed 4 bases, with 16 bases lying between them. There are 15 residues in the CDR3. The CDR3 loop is CASSPLTTSADTQYF. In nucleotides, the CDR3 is TGTGCCAGCAGCCCGTTGACGACTAGTGCAGATACGCAGTATTTT.

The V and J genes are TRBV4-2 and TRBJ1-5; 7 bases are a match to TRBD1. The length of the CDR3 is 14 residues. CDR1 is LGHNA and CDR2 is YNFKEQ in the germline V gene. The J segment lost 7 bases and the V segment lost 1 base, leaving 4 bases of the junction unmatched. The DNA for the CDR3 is TGTGCCAGCAGCCAAGTTACAGGGGAACAGCCCCAGCATTTT. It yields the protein CASSQVTGEQPQHF.

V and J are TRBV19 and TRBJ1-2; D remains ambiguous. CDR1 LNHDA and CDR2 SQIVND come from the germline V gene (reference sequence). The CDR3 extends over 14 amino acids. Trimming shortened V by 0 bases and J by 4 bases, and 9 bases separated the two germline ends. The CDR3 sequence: CASSIDGFSYGYTF. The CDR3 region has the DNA TGTGCCAGTAGTATAGACGGGTTTTCCTATGGCTACACCTTC.

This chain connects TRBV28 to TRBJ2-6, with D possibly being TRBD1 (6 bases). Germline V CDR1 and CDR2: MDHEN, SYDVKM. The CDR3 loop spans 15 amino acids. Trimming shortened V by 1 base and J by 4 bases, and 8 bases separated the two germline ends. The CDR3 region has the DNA TGTGCCAGCAGTTTATACAGGGCGGGGGCCAACGTCCTGACTTTC. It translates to CASSLYRAGANVLTF.

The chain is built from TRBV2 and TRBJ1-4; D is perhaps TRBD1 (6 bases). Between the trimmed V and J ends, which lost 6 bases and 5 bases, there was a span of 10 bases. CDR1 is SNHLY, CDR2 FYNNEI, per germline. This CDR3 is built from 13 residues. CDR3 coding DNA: TGTGCCAGCAGGACGGACAGAAATGAAAAACTGTTTTTT. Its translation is CASRTDRNEKLFF. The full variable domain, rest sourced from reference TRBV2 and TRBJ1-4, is EPEVTQTPSHQVTQMGQEVILRCVPISNHLYFYWYRQILGQKVEFLVSFYNNEISEKSEIFDDQFSVERPDGSNFTLKIRSTKLEDSAMYFCASRTDRNEKLFFGSGTQLSVL.

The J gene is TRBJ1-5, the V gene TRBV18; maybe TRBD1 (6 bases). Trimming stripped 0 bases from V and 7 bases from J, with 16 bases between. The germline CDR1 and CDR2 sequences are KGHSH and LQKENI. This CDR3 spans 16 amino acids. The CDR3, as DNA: TGTGCCAGCTCACCACCGGGTCAGGGGACGGCACAGCCCCAGCATTTT. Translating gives CASSPPGQGTAQPQHF.

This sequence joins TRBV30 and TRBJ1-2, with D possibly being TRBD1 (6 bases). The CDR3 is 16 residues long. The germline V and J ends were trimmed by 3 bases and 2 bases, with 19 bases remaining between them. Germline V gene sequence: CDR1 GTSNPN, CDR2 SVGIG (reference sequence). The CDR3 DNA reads TGTGCCTGGAGGCCTCTGGGCAGGGGTCCAAACTATGGCTACACCTTC. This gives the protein CAWRPLGRGPNYGYTF.

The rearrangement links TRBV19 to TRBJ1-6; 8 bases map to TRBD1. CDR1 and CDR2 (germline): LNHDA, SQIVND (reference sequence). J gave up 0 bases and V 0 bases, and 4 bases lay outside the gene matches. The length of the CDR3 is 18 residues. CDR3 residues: CASSIDPQGGSYNSPLHF. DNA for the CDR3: TGTGCCAGTAGTATAGATCCACAGGGGGGCTCCTATAATTCACCCCTCCACTTT.

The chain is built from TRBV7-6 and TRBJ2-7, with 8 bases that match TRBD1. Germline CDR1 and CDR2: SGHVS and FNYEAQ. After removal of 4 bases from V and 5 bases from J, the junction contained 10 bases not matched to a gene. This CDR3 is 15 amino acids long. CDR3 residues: CASSYGQGIGNEQYF. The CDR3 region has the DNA TGTGCCAGCAGCTACGGACAGGGCATTGGAAACGAGCAGTACTTC.

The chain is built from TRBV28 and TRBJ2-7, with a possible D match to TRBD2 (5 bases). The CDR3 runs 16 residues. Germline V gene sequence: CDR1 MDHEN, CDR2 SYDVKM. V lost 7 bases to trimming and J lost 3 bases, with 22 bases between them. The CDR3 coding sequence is TGTGCCAGCACCCCGATCCCACTAGAGGGTGACTACGAGCAGTACTTC. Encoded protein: CASTPIPLEGDYEQYF. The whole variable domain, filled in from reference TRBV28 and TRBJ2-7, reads DVKVTQSSRYLVKRTGEKVFLECVQDMDHENMFWYRQDPGLGLRLIYFSYDVKMKEKGDIPEGYSVSREKKERFSLILESASTNQTSMYLCASTPIPLEGDYEQYFGPGTRLTVT.

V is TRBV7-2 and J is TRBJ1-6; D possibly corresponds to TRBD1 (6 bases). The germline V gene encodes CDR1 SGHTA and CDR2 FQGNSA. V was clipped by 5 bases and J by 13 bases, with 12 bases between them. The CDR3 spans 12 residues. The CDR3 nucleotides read TGTGCCAGCAGCCGGAGTAGGGGGCCCCTCCACTTT. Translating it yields CASSRSRGPLHF. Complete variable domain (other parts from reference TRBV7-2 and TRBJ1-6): GAGVSQSPSNKVTEKGKDVELRCDPISGHTALYWYRQSLGQGLEFLIYFQGNSAPDKSGLPSDRFSAERTGGSVSTLTIQRTQQEDSAVYLCASSRSRGPLHFGNGTRLTVT.